This T cell receptor (beta chain) was sequenced during a study of beta chain features in type 1 diabetes (dated by TCRdb to between 2018 and 2020). General notes on the study: Mean age, gender distribution, total cell number and subset yield were not different between patients and healthy donors. A total of around 110,000,000 sorted cells were examined across all samples, and RNA yield correlated strongly with the number of cells per subset. The study compared the TCRB repertoires of sorted circulating CD4+ T cell subsets in recently diagnosed type 1 diabetes patients with those in matched healthy donors. Naive and central memory subsets were obtained from all 30 or so donors, but regulatory and stem cell-like memory subsets were isolated from only 8 patients and 8 healthy donors. General conclusions and limits of the study: Because the HLA sub-analyses included only small numbers of individuals, any influence of HLA type on TCRB rearrangement was left unresolved. Fewer insertions and more nucleotide deletions at VDJ recombination sites were observed in patients with type 1 diabetes, implying thymic rearrangement abnormalities. A moderate but significant shortening of TCRB CDR3 length was observed in type 1 diabetes patients in all four CD4+ subsets. Because cDNA was sequenced instead of genomic DNA, activated cells with high expression could be over-represented, although the groups did not differ in activation or CD3 levels. Naive, central memory and regulatory TCRB repertoires appeared more similar among patients than among healthy donors. PCR might favor shorter templates, but patient and control samples were amplified and corrected together, so any skew would affect both groups equally.

Comments on this clone: The antigen it binds to is not known. No much larger clone exists at a distance of one base, and base qualities are not known.

The High Capacity cDNA Reverse Transcription Kit was used to reverse transcribe all of the isolated RNA, meaning that expressed TCRB transcripts were what got sequenced. Deep immunoSEQ sequencing was performed on naive, central memory and regulatory T cell samples, with an average of around 3.4 million total reads per sample. Sorted cells were lysed in RLT buffer and RNA was extracted with DNase-treated RNeasy Micro or Mini kits, depending on cell number. To prevent cross-contamination, each cell subset was processed individually, whereas patient and healthy donor samples were processed jointly. The immunoSEQ multiplex PCR was used to amplify TCRB sequences from cDNA, generating 87-bp fragments that spanned the CDR3 region. Sequencing of the amplicons was performed on the Illumina HiSeq platform. For the original study's pipeline: Synthetic template baselines were used to correct PCR bias computationally, reads within Hamming distance 2 were collapsed together, and singletons that could not be merged were discarded. Reads were aligned against IMGT to assign V, D and J genes, CDR3 length and insertions or deletions at six rearrangement sites. Within each subset, clonotype counts were normalized to the number of sorted cells before true diversity and Gini coefficients were calculated with the tcR R package. Repertoire sharing was quantified using the overlap coefficient calculated on TCRB nucleotide sequences. The table was pulled from immuneACCESS by TCRdb, which kept in-frame rearrangements only. Such tables lose some clones; where checked, under half of the loss comes from unresolved V genes, and the rest has no known cause. The DNA gave D and trimming, while V, J and clone size come from that table. The table for this sample lists about 150,000 clones; about 8.1% of them were counted only once. Jointly, the top ten make up approximately 0.65% of the sample.

A single peripheral blood draw of around 120 mL on average was collected from each donor into heparinised tubes. A BD FACSAria II and a panel including CD45RO, CCR7, CD25, CD127, CD95 and CD27 were used to sort naive, central memory, regulatory and stem cell-like memory CD4+ T cells. Every sorted population had a purity above 98%. Right away, PBMCs were isolated by Lymphoprep density gradient centrifugation and were stained directly, with no culture step. Samples were stained and sorted in pairs, with one healthy donor and one patient per experiment, so that batch effects were minimized. V lost 1 base and J lost 6 bases; the stretch between them is 8 bases long. Based on the germline V gene, the CDR1 and CDR2 sequences are SGHTA and FQGNSA. Measured from the cysteine to the phenylalanine, the CDR3 is 13 residues long. Solely the CDR3 DNA is kept, with 39 bases framed from the first base.

The TCR comes from a man younger than 35 in good health. Sample: central memory CD4+ T cells from blood. The chain joins TRBV7-2 to TRBJ2-3; a weak D assignment points to TRBD2 (5 bases agree). The nucleotide sequence is TGTGCCAGCAGCTTAGGGTCGGGGGATACGCAGTATTTT. Translated, this is CASSLGSGDTQYF. Joined to the reference TRBV7-2 and TRBJ2-3 proteins, this CDR3 gives the full variable domain: GAGVSQSPSNKVTEKGKDVELRCDPISGHTALYWYRQSLGQGLEFLIYFQGNSAPDKSGLPSDRFSAERTGGSVSTLTIQRTQQEDSAVYLCASSLGSGDTQYFGPGTRLTVL.